The clone carrying this T cell receptor (beta chain) was observed a few times. Its matching antigen is unknown. This record comes from a study of T cells after yellow fever vaccination. On the study more broadly: The fractions with low cell numbers were processed using SMART-Seq v4 Ultra Low Input. Overall study findings and caveats: The study noted that FACS-sorted repertoires could contain abundant clonotypes contaminating from the bulk population. The study found a weaker secondary response that peaked faster, day 5 versus 15.

The CDR3 has 16 amino acids. V was cut by 4 bases and J by 0 bases, with 10 bases left in between. The germline V gene encodes CDR1 LNHDA and CDR2 SQIVND (reference sequence). A single record per CDR3 protein comes from TCRdb applying MiXCR to the 5' RACE reads. The sample has approximately 70,000 distinct CDR3 sequences, about 7.7% seen once. The TCR sequence derives from a man aged 18 to 35 who received the YFV17D yellow fever vaccine. This chain connects TRBV19 to TRBJ2-6; the D is unclear. The sequenced sample was CD8+ T cells sorted from PBMCs, obtained roughly 10 days after the first yellow fever vaccination. In nucleotides, the CDR3 is TGTGCCAGTAGTACACGCAGCGACTCTGGGGCCAACGTCCTGACTTTC. It specifies CASSTRSDSGANVLTF.